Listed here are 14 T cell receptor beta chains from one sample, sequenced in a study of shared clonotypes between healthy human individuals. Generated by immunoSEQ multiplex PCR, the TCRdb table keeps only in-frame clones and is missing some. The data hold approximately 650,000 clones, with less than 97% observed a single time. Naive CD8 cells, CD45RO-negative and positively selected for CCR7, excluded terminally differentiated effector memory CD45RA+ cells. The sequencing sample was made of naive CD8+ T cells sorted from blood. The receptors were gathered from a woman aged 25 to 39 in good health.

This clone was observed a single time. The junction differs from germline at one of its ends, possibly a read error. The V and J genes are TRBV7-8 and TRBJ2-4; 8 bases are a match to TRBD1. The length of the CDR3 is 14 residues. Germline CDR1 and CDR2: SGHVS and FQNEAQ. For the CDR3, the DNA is TGTGCCAGCAGCATCCGACAGGGGAAAAACGTTCAGTACTTC. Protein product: CASSIRQGKNVQYF.

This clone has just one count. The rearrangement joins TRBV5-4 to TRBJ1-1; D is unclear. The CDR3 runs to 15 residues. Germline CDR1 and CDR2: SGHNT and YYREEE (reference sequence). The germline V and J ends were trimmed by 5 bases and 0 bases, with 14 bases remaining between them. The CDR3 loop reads CASSSGRPVNTEAFF. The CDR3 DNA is TGTGCCAGCAGTTCCGGACGTCCAGTGAACACTGAAGCTTTCTTT.

The CDR3 here is CASSHTGAIYEQYF. The CDR3 bases are TGTGCCAGCAGTCATACTGGGGCAATCTACGAGCAGTACTTC. The chain couples TRBV11-2 to TRBJ2-7, with D perhaps matching TRBD1 (5 bases). The germline V and J ends were trimmed by 6 bases and 3 bases, with 15 bases remaining between them. CDR1 is SGHAT and CDR2 is FQNNGV in the germline V gene. The CDR3 totals 14 residues.

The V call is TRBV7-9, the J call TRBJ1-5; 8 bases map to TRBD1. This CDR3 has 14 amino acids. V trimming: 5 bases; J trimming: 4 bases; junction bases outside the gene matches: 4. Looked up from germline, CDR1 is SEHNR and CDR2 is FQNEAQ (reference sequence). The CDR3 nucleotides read TGTGCCAGCAGCCAGACAGGGGCGAATCAGCCCCAGCATTTT. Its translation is CASSQTGANQPQHF.

The chain's CDR3 is CASSQDSSSMDLVNEQFF. Written as DNA, the CDR3 is TGCGCCAGCAGCCAAGATTCCTCGAGTATGGATCTCGTCAATGAGCAGTTCTTC. The chain links TRBV4-1 to TRBJ2-1; no firm D call. CDR3 length: 18 amino acids. V lost 0 bases, J lost 6 bases, and 21 bases lay in between. Germline V gene data show CDR1 as MGHRA and CDR2 as YSYEKL.

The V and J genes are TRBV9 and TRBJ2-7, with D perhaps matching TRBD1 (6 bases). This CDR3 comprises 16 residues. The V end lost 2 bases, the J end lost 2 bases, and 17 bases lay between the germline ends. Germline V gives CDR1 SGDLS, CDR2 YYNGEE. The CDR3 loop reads CASSVGSGTRTYEQYF. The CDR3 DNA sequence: TGTGCCAGCAGCGTGGGTTCCGGGACAAGAACCTACGAGCAGTACTTC.

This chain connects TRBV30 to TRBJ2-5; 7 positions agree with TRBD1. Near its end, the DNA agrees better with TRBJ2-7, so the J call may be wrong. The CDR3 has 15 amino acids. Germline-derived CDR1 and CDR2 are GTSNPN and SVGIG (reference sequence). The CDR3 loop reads CAWRAPGQPTYEQYF. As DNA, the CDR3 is TGTGCCTGGAGGGCCCCGGGACAGCCCACCTACGAGCAGTACTTC.

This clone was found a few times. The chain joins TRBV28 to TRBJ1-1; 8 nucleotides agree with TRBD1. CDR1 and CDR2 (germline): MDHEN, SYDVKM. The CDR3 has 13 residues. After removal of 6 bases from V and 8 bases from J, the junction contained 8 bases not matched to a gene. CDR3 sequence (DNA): TGTGCCAGCAGCACGGACAGGGCCTCAGAAGCTTTCTTT. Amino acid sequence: CASSTDRASEAFF.

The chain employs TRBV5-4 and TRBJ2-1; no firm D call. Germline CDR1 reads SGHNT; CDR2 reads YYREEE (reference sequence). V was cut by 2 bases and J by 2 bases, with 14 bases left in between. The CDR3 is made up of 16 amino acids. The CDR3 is CASSFYRDFPYNEQFF. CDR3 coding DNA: TGTGCCAGCAGCTTTTATCGAGACTTTCCCTACAATGAGCAGTTCTTC.

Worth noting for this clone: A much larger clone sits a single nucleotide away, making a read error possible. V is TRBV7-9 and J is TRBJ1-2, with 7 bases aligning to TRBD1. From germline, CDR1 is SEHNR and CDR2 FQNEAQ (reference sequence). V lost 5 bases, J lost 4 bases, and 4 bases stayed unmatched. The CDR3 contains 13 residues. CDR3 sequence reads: CASSPGTAYGYTF. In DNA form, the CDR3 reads TGTGCCAGCAGCCCAGGGACAGCCTATGGCTACACCTTC.

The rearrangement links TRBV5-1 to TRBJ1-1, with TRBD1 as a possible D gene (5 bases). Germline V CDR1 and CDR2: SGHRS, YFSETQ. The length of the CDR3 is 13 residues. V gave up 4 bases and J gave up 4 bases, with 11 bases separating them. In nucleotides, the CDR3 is TGCGCCAGCAGCCTGAGGCAGGGCACTGAAGCTTTCTTT. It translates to CASSLRQGTEAFF.

The CDR3 coding sequence is TGTGCCAGCAGCTTAGCGATCCGGGACACCGAGCAGTACTTC. Amino acid sequence: CASSLAIRDTEQYF. This chain joins TRBV11-2 and TRBJ2-7, with D possibly being TRBD1 (6 bases). This CDR3 is built from 14 residues. V dropped 1 base and J dropped 6 bases, with 13 bases sitting between them. From germline, CDR1 is SGHAT and CDR2 FQNNGV.

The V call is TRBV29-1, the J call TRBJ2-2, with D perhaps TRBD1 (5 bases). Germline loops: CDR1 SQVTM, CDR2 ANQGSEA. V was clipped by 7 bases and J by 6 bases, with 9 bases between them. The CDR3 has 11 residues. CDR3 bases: TGCAGCGCCATCAGGGCCGGGGAGCTGTTTTTT. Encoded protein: CSAIRAGELFF.

The CDR3 sequence is CASSQFGPDEQYF. The DNA of the CDR3 is TGTGCCAGCAGCCAATTCGGACCGGACGAGCAGTACTTC. The chain is built from TRBV5-6 and TRBJ2-5; unclear D gene. The end of the DNA fits TRBJ2-7 better, so the J call may be wrong. The CDR3 runs to 13 residues. Germline values: CDR1 SGHDT, CDR2 YYEEEE.